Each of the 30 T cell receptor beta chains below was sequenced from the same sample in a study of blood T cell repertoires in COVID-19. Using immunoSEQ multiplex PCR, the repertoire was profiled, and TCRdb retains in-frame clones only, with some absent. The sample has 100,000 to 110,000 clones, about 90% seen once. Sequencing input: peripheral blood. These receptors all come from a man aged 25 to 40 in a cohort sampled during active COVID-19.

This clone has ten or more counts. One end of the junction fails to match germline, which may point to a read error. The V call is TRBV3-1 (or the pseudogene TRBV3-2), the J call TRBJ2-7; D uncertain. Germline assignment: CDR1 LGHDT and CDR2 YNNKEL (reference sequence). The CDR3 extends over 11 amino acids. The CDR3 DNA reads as TGTGCCAGCAGCCAATCCTCCGAGCAGTACTTC. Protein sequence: CASSQSSEQYF.

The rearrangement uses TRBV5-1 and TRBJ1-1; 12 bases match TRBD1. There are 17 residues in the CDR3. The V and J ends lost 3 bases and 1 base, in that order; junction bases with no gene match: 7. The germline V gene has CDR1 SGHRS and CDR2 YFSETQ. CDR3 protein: CASSSGTGGYSNTEAFF. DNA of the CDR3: TGCGCCAGCAGCTCGGGGACAGGGGGCTACTCGAACACTGAAGCTTTCTTT.

CDR3 DNA sequence: TGTGCCAGCAGCTTAAGGCGGGGGGGTACAGATACGCAGTATTTT. Its translation is CASSLRRGGTDTQYF. V gene TRBV7-9 combines with J gene TRBJ2-3, with 9 positions matching TRBD2. The CDR3 is 15 residues long. Germline V lookup: CDR1 SEHNR, CDR2 FQNEAQ (reference sequence). The trim removed 2 bases at V and 3 bases at J, leaving 3 bases unmatched.

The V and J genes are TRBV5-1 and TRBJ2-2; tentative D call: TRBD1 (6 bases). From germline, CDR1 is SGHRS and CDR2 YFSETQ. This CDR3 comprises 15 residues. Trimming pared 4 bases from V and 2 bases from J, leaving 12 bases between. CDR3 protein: CASSVGQFNTGELFF. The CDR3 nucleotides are TGCGCCAGCAGCGTAGGACAGTTTAACACCGGGGAGCTGTTTTTT.

CDR3 sequence (DNA): TGTGCCAGCAGCTCTGACAGGGGGGGGAACACCGGGGAGCTGTTTTTT. Translation gives CASSSDRGGNTGELFF. The chain carries TRBV11-1 and TRBJ2-2; 9 nucleotides line up with TRBD1. From germline, CDR1 is SGHAT and CDR2 FQDESV (reference sequence). V shed 4 bases, J shed 1 base, and the junction held 4 bases outside the gene matches. This CDR3 is 16 amino acids long.

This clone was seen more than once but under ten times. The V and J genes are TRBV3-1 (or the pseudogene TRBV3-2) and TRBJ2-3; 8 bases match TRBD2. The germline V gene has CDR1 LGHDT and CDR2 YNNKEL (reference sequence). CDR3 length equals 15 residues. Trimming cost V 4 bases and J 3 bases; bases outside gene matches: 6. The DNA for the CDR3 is TGTGCCAGCAGCCCTCGGGGGGGCCTGACAGATACGCAGTATTTT. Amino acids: CASSPRGGLTDTQYF.

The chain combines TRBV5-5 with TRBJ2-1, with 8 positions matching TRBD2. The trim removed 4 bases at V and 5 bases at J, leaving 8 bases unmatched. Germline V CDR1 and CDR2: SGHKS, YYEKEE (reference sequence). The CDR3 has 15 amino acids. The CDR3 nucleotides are TGTGCCAGCAGCACTGGTAGCGGGGTGAACAATGAGCAGTTCTTC. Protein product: CASSTGSGVNNEQFF.

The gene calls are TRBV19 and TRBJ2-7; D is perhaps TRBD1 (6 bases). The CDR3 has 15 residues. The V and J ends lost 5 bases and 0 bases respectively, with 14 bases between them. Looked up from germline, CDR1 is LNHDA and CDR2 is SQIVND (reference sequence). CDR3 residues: CASSSGTLSSYEQYF. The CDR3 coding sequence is TGTGCCAGTAGTTCCGGGACACTCAGCTCCTACGAGCAGTACTTC.

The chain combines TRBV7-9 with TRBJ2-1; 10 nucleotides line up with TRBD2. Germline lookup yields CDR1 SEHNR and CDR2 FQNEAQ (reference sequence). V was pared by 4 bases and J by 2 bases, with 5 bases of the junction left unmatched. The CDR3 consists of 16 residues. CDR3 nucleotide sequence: TGTGCCAGCAGCTCCCCCAGCGGGGGGGCCTACAATGAGCAGTTCTTC. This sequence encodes CASSSPSGGAYNEQFF.

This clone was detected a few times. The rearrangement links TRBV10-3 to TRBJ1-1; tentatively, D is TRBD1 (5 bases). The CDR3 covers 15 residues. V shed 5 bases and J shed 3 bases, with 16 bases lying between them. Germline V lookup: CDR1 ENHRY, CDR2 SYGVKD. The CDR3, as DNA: TGTGCCATCAGTAGCGGGGGGGGTTTATACACTGAAGCTTTCTTT. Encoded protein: CAISSGGGLYTEAFF.

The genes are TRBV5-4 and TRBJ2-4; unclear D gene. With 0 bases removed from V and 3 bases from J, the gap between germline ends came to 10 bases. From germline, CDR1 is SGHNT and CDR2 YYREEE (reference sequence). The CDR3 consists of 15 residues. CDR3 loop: CASSLASSDKNIQYF. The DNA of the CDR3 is TGTGCCAGCAGCTTGGCCTCCAGCGACAAAAACATTCAGTACTTC.

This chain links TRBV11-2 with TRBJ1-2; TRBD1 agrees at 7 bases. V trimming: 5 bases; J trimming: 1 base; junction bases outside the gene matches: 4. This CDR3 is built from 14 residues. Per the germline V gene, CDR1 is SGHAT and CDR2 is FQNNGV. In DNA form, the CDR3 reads TGTGCCAGCAGCCCGGGACAGATTAACTATGGCTACACCTTC. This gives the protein CASSPGQINYGYTF.

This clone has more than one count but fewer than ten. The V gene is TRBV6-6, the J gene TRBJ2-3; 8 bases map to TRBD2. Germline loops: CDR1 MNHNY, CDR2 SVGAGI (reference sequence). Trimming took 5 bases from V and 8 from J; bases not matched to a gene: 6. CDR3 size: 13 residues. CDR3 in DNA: TGTGCCAGCAGTCCCAACGGGGGGGGTACGCAGTATTTT. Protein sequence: CASSPNGGGTQYF.

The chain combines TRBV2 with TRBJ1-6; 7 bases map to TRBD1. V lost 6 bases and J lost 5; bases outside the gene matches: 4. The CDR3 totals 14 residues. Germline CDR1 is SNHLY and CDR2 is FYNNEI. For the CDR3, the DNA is TGTGCCAGCAGGGGGACAGCAGATAATTCACCCCTCCACTTT. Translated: CASRGTADNSPLHF. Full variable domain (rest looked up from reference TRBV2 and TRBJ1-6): EPEVTQTPSHQVTQMGQEVILRCVPISNHLYFYWYRQILGQKVEFLVSFYNNEISEKSEIFDDQFSVERPDGSNFTLKIRSTKLEDSAMYFCASRGTADNSPLHFGNGTRLTVT.

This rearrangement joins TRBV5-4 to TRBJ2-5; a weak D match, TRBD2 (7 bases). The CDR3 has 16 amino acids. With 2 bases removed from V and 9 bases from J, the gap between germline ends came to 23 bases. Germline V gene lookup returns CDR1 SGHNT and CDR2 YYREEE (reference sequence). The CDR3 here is CASSLPRGEGRGAQYF. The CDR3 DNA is TGTGCCAGCAGCTTACCGCGCGGGGAGGGTAGGGGGGCCCAGTACTTC.

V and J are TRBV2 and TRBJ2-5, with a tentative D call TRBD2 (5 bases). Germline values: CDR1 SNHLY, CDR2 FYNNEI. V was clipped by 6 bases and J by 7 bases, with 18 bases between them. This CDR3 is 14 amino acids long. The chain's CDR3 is CASSLQSYGGTQYF. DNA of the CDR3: TGTGCCAGCAGCTTACAGAGTTATGGAGGGACCCAGTACTTC.

As DNA, the CDR3 is TGTGCCAGCAGCGTAGGGTTTCGCGGGGGTTACACTGAAGCTTTCTTT. Translating it yields CASSVGFRGGYTEAFF. The chain recombines TRBV9 with TRBJ1-1; D might be TRBD1 (5 bases). The germline CDR1 and CDR2 sequences are SGDLS and YYNGEE. This CDR3 region has 16 residues. Trimming pared 0 bases from V and 3 bases from J, leaving 15 bases between.

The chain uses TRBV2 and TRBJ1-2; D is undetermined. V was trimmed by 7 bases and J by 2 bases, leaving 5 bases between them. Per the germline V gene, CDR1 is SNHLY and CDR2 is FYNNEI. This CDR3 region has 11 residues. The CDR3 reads CASTENYGYTF. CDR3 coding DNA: TGTGCCAGCACAGAAAACTATGGCTACACCTTC.

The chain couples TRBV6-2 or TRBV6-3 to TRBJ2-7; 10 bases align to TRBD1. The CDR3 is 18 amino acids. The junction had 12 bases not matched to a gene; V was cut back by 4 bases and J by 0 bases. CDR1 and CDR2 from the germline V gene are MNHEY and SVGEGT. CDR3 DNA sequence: TGTGCCAGCAGTTCCCTCCGGGACAGGGGACTCAGCTCCTACGAGCAGTACTTC. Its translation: CASSSLRDRGLSSYEQYF.

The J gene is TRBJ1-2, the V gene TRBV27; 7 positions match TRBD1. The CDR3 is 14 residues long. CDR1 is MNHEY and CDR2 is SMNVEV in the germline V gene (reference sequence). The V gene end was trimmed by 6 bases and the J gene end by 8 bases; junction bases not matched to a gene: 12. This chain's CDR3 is CASRVRGEYEGYTF. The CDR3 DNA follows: TGTGCCAGCAGGGTCAGGGGGGAGTATGAAGGCTACACCTTC.

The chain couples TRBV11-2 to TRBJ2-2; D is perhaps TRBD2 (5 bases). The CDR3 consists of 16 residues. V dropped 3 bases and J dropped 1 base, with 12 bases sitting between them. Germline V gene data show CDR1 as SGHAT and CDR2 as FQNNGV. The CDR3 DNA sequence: TGTGCCAGCAGCTTCAGGTCGGGGAAGAACACCGGGGAGCTGTTTTTT. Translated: CASSFRSGKNTGELFF.

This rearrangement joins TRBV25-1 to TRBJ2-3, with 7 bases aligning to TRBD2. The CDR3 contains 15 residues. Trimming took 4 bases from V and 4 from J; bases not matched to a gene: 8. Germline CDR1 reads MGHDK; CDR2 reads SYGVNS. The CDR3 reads CASSGRRGLADTQYF. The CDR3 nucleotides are TGTGCCAGCAGTGGACGTCGAGGACTAGCAGATACGCAGTATTTT.

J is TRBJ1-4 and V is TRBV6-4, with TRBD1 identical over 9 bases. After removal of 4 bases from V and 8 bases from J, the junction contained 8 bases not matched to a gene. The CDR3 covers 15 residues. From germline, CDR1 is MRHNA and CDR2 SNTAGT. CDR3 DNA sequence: TGTGCCAGCAGTGCGGAGGGGACAGGGAGGGAAAAACTGTTTTTT. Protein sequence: CASSAEGTGREKLFF.

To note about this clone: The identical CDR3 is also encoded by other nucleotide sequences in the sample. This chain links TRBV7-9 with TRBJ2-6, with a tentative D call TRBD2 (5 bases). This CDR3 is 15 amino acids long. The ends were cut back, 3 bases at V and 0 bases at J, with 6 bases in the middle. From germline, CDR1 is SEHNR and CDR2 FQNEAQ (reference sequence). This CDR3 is CASSLRVSGANVLTF. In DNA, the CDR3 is TGTGCCAGCAGCTTGCGGGTCTCTGGGGCCAACGTCCTGACTTTC.

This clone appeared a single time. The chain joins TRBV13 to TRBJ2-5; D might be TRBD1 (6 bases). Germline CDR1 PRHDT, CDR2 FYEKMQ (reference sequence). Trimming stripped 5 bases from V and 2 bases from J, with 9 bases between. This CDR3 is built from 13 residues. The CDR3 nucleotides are TGTGCCAGCAGCCGCGACAGGCAAGAGACCCAGTACTTC. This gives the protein CASSRDRQETQYF.

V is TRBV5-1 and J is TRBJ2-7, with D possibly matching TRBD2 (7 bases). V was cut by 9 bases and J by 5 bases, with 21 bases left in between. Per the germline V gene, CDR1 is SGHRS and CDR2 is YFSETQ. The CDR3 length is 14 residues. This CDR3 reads CAIIGGGLGDEQYF. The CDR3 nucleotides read TGCGCCATTATCGGCGGGGGCCTCGGGGACGAGCAGTACTTC.

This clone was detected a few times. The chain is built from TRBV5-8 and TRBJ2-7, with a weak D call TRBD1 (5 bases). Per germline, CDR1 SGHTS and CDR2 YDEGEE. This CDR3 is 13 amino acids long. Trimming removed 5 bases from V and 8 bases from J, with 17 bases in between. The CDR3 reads CASSFGQIQQQYF. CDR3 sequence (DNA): TGTGCCAGCAGTTTTGGACAAATTCAACAGCAGTACTTC.

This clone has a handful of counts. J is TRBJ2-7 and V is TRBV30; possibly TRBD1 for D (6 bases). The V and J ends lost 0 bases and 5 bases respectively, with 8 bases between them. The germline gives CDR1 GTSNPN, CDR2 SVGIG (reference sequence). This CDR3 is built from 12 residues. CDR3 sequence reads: CAWSVAGDEQYF. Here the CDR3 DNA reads TGTGCCTGGAGTGTTGCAGGGGACGAGCAGTACTTC. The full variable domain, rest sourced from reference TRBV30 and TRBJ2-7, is SQTIHQWPATLVQPVGSPLSLECTVEGTSNPNLYWYRQAAGRGLQLLFYSVGIGQISSEVPQNLSASRPQDRQFILSSKKLLLSDSGFYLCAWSVAGDEQYFGPGTRLTVT.

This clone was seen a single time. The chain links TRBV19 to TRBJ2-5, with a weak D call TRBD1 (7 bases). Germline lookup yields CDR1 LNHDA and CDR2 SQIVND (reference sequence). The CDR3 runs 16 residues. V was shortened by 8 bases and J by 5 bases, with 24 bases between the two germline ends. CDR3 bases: TGTGCCAGTTCCCCCCGCGGAAACAGGGGAGGTGAGACCCAGTACTTC. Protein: CASSPRGNRGGETQYF. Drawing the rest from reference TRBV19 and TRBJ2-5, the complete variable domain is DGGITQSPKYLFRKEGQNVTLSCEQNLNHDAMYWYRQDPGQGLRLIYYSQIVNDFQKGDIAEGYSVSREKKESFPLTVTSAQKNPTAFYLCASSPRGNRGGETQYFGPGTRLLVL.

CDR3 protein: CASSPGTGFVEQYF. The CDR3 nucleotides are TGTGCCAGCTCACCAGGGACAGGGTTCGTCGAGCAGTACTTC. The chain carries TRBV18 and TRBJ2-7, with 9 positions matching TRBD1. Germline lookup yields CDR1 KGHSH and CDR2 LQKENI. The V segment lost 2 bases and the J segment 6 bases; nucleotides outside the gene matches: 5. The CDR3 has 14 amino acids.